This TCR beta chain was captured by sequencing in a study of OX40 agonist ivuxolimab in advanced cancers. At the level of the study: Patients were dosed intravenously with ivuxolimab at 0.01 to 10 mg/kg every 2 weeks.

Autoimmune disease history or systemic immunosuppression meant exclusion. Worth noting for this clone: Its target is unknown.

The study, taken as a whole, reports: CD4+ and CD8+ blood T cells expanded clonally by week 6 at 0.1 to 3.0 mg/kg.

Trimming removed 3 bases at V and 1 base at J, with 10 bases between. Germline-derived CDR1 and CDR2 are LGHNT and FRNRAP. The CDR3 has 14 amino acids. Clones were sequenced by immunoSEQ multiplex PCR, and TCRdb holds only the in-frame ones, with some missing. The data show roughly 89,000 clones, about 86% seen once. The source was CD4+ or CD8+ T cells sorted from blood, collected in a trial of the OX40 agonist ivuxolimab. The chain couples TRBV12-5 to TRBJ2-7; no clear D. This clonotype was obtained from an adult with an advanced solid tumor such as melanoma, head and neck, liver or kidney cancer. The CDR3 sequence: CASGLLGLSYEQYF. The CDR3 nucleotides are TGTGCTAGTGGTTTATTAGGCCTTTCCTACGAGCAGTACTTC.